Described below is a single TCR beta chain sequence and its context. Germline V CDR1 and CDR2: ENHRY, SYGVKD. CDR3 length equals 18 residues. J was trimmed by 4 bases and V by 8 bases; bases with no gene match: 16. The data belong to a study of blood T cell repertoires in COVID-19. Study in general: The United States, Italy and Spain provided the acute and convalescent COVID-19 samples.

Sequencing used immunoSEQ multiplex PCR; TCRdb keeps in-frame clones, though not all of them. The table shows approximately 48,000 clones, with 85% occurring only once. V is TRBV10-3 and J is TRBJ2-5; TRBD2 agrees at 13 bases. Sequenced material: peripheral blood. The sequence was collected from a man between 60 and 75 years old with acute or convalescent COVID-19. CDR3 region: CAIGGGTSGMDNRETQYF. The CDR3 bases are TGTGCCATCGGCGGGGGGACTAGCGGGATGGATAATCGAGAGACCCAGTACTTC.